The following is a T cell receptor (beta chain) sequence with its context. The data derive from a study of control samples from healthy donors and cancer patients. Profiling relied on immunoSEQ multiplex PCR, and the TCRdb table lists in-frame clones only, not all of them. Of tens of thousands of clones listed, roughly 91% were seen once; the top ten hold approximately 14%. Germline CDR1 is SGHRS and CDR2 is YFSETQ. The CDR3 sequence is 18 residues long. V gave up 1 base and J gave up 4 bases; unmatched junction bases: 8. V is TRBV5-1 and J is TRBJ2-2; 12 nucleotides line up with TRBD1. Sequencing input: blood. The clonotype was recovered from a man under 40 in good health. The CDR3 bases are TGCGCCAGCAGCTTGATTCTCGGGACAGGGGGCTCCACCGGGGAGCTGTTTTTT. This codes for CASSLILGTGGSTGELFF. Complete variable domain (other parts from reference TRBV5-1 and TRBJ2-2): KAGVTQTPRYLIKTRGQQVTLSCSPISGHRSVSWYQQTPGQGLQFLFEYFSETQRNKGNFPGRFSGRQFSNSRSEMNVSTLELGDSALYLCASSLILGTGGSTGELFFGEGSRLTVL.